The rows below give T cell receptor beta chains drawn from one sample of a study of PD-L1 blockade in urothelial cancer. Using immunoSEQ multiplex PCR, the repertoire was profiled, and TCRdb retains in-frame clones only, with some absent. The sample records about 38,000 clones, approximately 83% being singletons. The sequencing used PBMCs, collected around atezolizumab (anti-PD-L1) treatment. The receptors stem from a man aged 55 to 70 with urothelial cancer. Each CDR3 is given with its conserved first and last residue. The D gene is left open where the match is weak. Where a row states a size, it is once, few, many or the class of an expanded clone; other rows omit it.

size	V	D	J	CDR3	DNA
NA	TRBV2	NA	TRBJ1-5	CASSSPSNQPQHF	TGTGCCAGCAGCTCCCCCAGCAATCAGCCCCAGCATTTT
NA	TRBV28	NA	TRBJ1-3	CASSLGGAGNTIYF	TGTGCCAGCAGTTTAGGGGGGGCTGGAAACACCATATATTTT
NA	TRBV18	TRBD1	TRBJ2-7	CASSAGTETYEQYF	TGTGCCAGCTCAGCCGGGACAGAGACCTACGAGCAGTACTTC
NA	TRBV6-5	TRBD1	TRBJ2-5	CASSSSGTGGLETQYF	TGTGCCAGCAGTTCATCCGGGACAGGGGGTCTGGAGACCCAGTACTTC
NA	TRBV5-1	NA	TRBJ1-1	CASSQTGIDTEAFF	TGCGCCAGCAGTCAAACAGGGATTGACACTGAAGCTTTCTTT
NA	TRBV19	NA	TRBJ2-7	CASSPRQSSYEQYF	TGTGCCAGTAGCCCCCGACAGAGTTCCTACGAGCAGTACTTC
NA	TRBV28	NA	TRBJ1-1	CASSPRDLSVVVYTEAFF	TGTGCCAGCAGTCCACGTGATCTCAGCGTGGTAGTGTACACTGAAGCTTTCTTT
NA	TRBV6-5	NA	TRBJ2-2	CASSRNTGELFF	TGTGCCAGCAGCCGTAACACCGGGGAGCTGTTTTTT
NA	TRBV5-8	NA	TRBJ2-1	CASSLRGGDEQFF	TGTGCCAGCAGCTTGCGAGGGGGGGATGAGCAGTTCTTC
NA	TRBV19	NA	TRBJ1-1	CASSMSRGGAMNTEAFF	TGTGCCAGTAGTATGAGCAGAGGCGGGGCGATGAACACTGAAGCTTTCTTT
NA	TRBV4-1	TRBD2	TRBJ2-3	CASSQDSGGAGDTQYF	TGCGCCAGCAGCCAAGATAGCGGGGGCGCGGGAGATACGCAGTATTTT
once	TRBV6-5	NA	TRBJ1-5	CASTPTPGGNQPQHF	TGTGCCAGCACCCCTACGCCAGGGGGCAATCAGCCCCAGCATTTT
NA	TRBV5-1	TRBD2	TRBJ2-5	CASSLATGGLLYF	TGCGCCAGCAGCTTGGCCACGGGGGGACTACTGTACTTC
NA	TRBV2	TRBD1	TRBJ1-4	CASSPDRGDEKLFF	TGTGCCAGCAGCCCGGACAGGGGAGACGAAAAACTGTTTTTT
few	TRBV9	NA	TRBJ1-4	CASSAPMSGNEKLFF	TGTGCCAGCAGCGCCCCAATGAGCGGGAACGAAAAACTGTTTTTT
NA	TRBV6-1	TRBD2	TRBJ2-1	CASSVRGTEYNEQFF	TGTGCCAGCAGTGTGCGGGGGACGGAGTACAATGAGCAGTTCTTC
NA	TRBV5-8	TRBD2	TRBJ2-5	CASSLAGGVETQYF	TGTGCCAGCAGCTTGGCGGGAGGGGTAGAGACCCAGTACTTC
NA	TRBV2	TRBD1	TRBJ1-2	CASRQGATFRYGYTF	TGTGCCAGCAGACAGGGGGCGACTTTCCGATATGGCTACACCTTC
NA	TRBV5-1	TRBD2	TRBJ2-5	CASSSFGRAGGQETQYF	TGCGCCAGCAGCTCCTTTGGTCGAGCGGGGGGGCAGGAGACCCAGTACTTC
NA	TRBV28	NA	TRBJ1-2	CASRMDKGDYTF	TGTGCCAGCAGAATGGACAAAGGGGACTACACCTTC
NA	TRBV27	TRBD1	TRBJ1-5	CASSLRDRGQPQHF	TGTGCCAGCAGTTTAAGGGACAGGGGTCAGCCCCAGCATTTT
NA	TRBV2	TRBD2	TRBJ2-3	CASSVAGLVGEADTQYF	TGTGCCAGCAGTGTTGCCGGACTAGTGGGGGAAGCAGATACGCAGTATTTT
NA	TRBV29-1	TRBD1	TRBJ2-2	CSVGDRGVSRELFF	TGCAGCGTGGGAGACAGGGGGGTTTCGAGGGAGCTGTTTTTT
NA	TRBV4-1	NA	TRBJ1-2	CASSQWAGFNYGYTF	TGCGCCAGCAGCCAGTGGGCAGGGTTTAACTATGGCTACACCTTC
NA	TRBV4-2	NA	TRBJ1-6	CASSPREGETSPLHF	TGTGCCAGCAGCCCCCGTGAAGGGGAAACCTCACCCCTCCACTTT
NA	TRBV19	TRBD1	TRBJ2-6	CASNPPGGGGANVLTF	TGTGCCAGTAATCCACCAGGGGGCGGCGGGGCCAACGTCCTGACTTTC
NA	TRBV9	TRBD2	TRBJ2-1	CASSVVGLAGTNEQFF	TGTGCCAGCAGCGTAGTGGGACTAGCGGGGACGAATGAGCAGTTCTTC
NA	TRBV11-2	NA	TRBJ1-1	CASSLRSSGNSEAFF	TGTGCCAGCAGCTTAAGGTCTAGTGGAAACTCTGAAGCTTTCTTT
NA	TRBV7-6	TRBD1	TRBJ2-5	CASSPGGGQETQYF	TGTGCCAGCAGCCCAGGGGGCGGCCAAGAGACCCAGTACTTC
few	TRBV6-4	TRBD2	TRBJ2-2	CASSDSTEAGGRGGELFF	TGTGCCAGCAGTGACTCGACAGAGGCGGGGGGGCGAGGCGGGGAGCTGTTTTTT
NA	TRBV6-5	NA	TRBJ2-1	CASSYYEDYNEQFF	TGTGCCAGCAGTTACTACGAGGATTACAATGAGCAGTTCTTC
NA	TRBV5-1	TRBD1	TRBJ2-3	CASSYSPSTGDDTDTQYF	TGCGCCAGCAGCTACTCCCCATCTACAGGGGACGACACAGATACGCAGTATTTT
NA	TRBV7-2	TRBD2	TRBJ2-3	CASSSGLAGPRTQYF	TGTGCCAGCAGCTCGGGACTAGCGGGGCCCCGTACGCAGTATTTT
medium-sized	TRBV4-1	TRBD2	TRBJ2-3	CASSLSGTSGVLGDTQYF	TGCGCCAGCAGCCTGAGCGGGACTAGCGGGGTGCTAGGAGATACGCAGTATTTT
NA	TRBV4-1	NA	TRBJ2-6	CASSQPSGGGTGQIGANVLTF	TGCGCCAGCAGCCAGCCTTCCGGGGGGGGGACAGGGCAGATTGGGGCCAACGTCCTGACTTTC
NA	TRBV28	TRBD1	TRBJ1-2	CASSGPGQGYGYTF	TGTGCCAGCAGTGGACCGGGACAGGGTTATGGCTACACCTTC
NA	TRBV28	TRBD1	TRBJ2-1	CASDSMTGGYNEQFF	TGTGCCAGCGATTCGATGACAGGGGGCTACAATGAGCAGTTCTTC
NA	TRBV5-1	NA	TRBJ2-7	CASSLAIPQTVKNSYEQYF	TGCGCCAGCAGCTTGGCGATCCCCCAGACAGTCAAAAACTCCTACGAGCAGTACTTC
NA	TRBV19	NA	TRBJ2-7	CASSIVLANEQYF	TGTGCCAGTAGTATAGTTTTGGCAAACGAGCAGTACTTC
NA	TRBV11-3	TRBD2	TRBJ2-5	CASSSGLAGAQETQYF	TGTGCCAGCAGCTCCGGACTAGCGGGGGCCCAAGAGACCCAGTACTTC
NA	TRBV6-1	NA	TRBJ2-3	CASSDVGHLSTDTQYF	TGCGCCAGCAGTGATGTGGGGCACCTAAGCACAGATACGCAGTATTTT
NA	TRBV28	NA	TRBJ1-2	CASNTNYGYTF	TGTGCCAGCAACACGAACTATGGCTACACCTTC
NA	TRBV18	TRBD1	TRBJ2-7	CASSPKEETGTDEQYF	TGTGCCAGCTCACCCAAGGAAGAGACAGGGACGGACGAGCAGTACTTC
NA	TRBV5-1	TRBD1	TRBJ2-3	CASSFLGTGGTDTQYF	TGCGCCAGCAGCTTTTTAGGGACAGGGGGCACAGATACGCAGTATTTT
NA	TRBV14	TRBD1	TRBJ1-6	CASRYRGASSPLHF	TGTGCCAGCAGGTACAGGGGCGCGTCTTCACCCCTCCACTTT
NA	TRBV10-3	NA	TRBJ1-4	CAISEQINEKLFF	TGTGCCATCAGTGAACAGATTAATGAAAAACTGTTTTTT
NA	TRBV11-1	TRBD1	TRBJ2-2	CASSETRTGDTGELFF	TGTGCCAGCAGCGAGACCAGGACAGGGGACACCGGGGAGCTGTTTTTT